Shown below are 25 T cell receptor beta chains from a single sample sequenced in a study of shared clonotypes between healthy human individuals. Measured with immunoSEQ multiplex PCR; TCRdb has only the in-frame clones, and not every one. The sample includes about 2.5 million clones, roughly 90% of them seen just once. The specimen was naive CD4+ T cells from PBMCs. Documented subset: CD45RA+ positively selected. The receptor source for this set is a man between 18 and 29 years old in good health. Some clones in this sample may be carry-over from other donors' samples.

The rearrangement links TRBV6-4 to TRBJ2-7; tentatively, D is TRBD1 (6 bases). This CDR3 has 15 residues. Trimming pared 6 bases from V and 4 bases from J, leaving 19 bases between. Germline CDR1 MRHNA, CDR2 SNTAGT. CDR3 amino acids: CASRDLTGAVYEQYF. CDR3 coding DNA: TGTGCCAGCAGGGATCTGACAGGCGCCGTGTACGAGCAGTACTTC.

The gene calls are TRBV6-6 and TRBJ2-5; 11 bases line up with TRBD2. The CDR3 has 14 residues. The germline gives CDR1 MNHNY, CDR2 SVGAGI (reference sequence). V shed 5 bases and J 4 bases; nucleotides not matched to a gene: 3. CDR3: CASSGLAGGETQYF. CDR3 in DNA: TGTGCCAGCAGTGGCCTAGCGGGAGGAGAGACCCAGTACTTC.

The chain links TRBV28 to TRBJ2-3; the D gene is possibly TRBD1 (5 bases). The V gene's germline CDR1 is MDHEN and CDR2 SYDVKM. CDR3 size: 13 residues. Trimming removed 2 bases from V and 5 bases from J, with 8 bases in between. CDR3 protein: CASSLGAQDTQYF. DNA for the CDR3: TGTGCCAGCAGTTTAGGGGCCCAAGATACGCAGTATTTT.

The V gene is TRBV27, the J gene TRBJ1-5; D remains ambiguous. Per germline, CDR1 MNHEY and CDR2 SMNVEV (reference sequence). The CDR3 contains 14 residues. V was pared by 3 bases and J by 3 bases, with 9 bases between. CDR3 sequence reads: CASSFSRINQPQHF. The CDR3 nucleotides read TGTGCCAGCAGTTTTTCGAGAATCAATCAGCCCCAGCATTTT.

The gene calls are TRBV28 and TRBJ2-3; D call uncertain. Germline CDR1 MDHEN, CDR2 SYDVKM. CDR3 length equals 15 residues. Trimming stripped 1 base from V and 1 base from J, with 9 bases between. CDR3 coding DNA: TGTGCCAGCAGTTTATCCGGTTGGGGCACAGATACGCAGTATTTT. Its protein product is CASSLSGWGTDTQYF.

This clone was seen a few times. This chain uses TRBV28 with TRBJ1-2; D is ambiguous. The germline V gene has CDR1 MDHEN and CDR2 SYDVKM. Deletions cut 8 bases from V and 8 bases from J, with 24 bases between. The CDR3 extends over 15 amino acids. CDR3: CASLPQSTVSRGYTF. The CDR3 bases are TGTGCCAGCCTACCCCAATCGACGGTGAGTCGAGGCTACACCTTC.

The chain carries TRBV2 and TRBJ1-2; possible D gene TRBD1, 6 bases. The length of the CDR3 is 16 residues. V was cut by 7 bases and J by 0 bases, with 18 bases left in between. Germline values: CDR1 SNHLY, CDR2 FYNNEI. In DNA, the CDR3 is TGTGCCAGCACAGAAAACAGGGACTCAGCTAACTATGGCTACACCTTC. This gives the protein CASTENRDSANYGYTF.

This rearrangement joins TRBV5-1 to TRBJ2-2; 10 nucleotides line up with TRBD2. This CDR3 is 16 amino acids long. CDR1 and CDR2 (germline): SGHRS, YFSETQ. V lost 4 bases to trimming and J lost 6 bases; unmatched junction nucleotides: 9. This chain's CDR3 is CASSLRIAGGPGELFF. In nucleotides, the CDR3 is TGCGCCAGCAGCCTGCGAATAGCGGGGGGCCCCGGGGAGCTGTTTTTT. The variable domain in full, with the rest retrieved from reference TRBV5-1 and TRBJ2-2, is KAGVTQTPRYLIKTRGQQVTLSCSPISGHRSVSWYQQTPGQGLQFLFEYFSETQRNKGNFPGRFSGRQFSNSRSEMNVSTLELGDSALYLCASSLRIAGGPGELFFGEGSRLTVL.

The V call is TRBV7-9, the J call TRBJ2-7; 11 bases are a match to TRBD2. Germline V CDR1 and CDR2: SEHNR, FQNEAQ (reference sequence). After removal of 2 bases from V and 1 base from J, the junction contained 4 bases not matched to a gene. The CDR3 runs to 16 residues. CDR3 sequence reads: CASSLPTSGVSYEQYF. CDR3 bases: TGTGCCAGCAGCTTACCGACTAGCGGGGTTTCCTACGAGCAGTACTTC.

The chain employs TRBV25-1 and TRBJ2-6; D possibly corresponds to TRBD1 (5 bases). Trimming removed 1 base from V and 1 base from J, with 14 bases in between. Germline-derived CDR1 and CDR2 are MGHDK and SYGVNS. This CDR3 has 18 residues. CDR3 amino acids: CASSELEGRASGANVLTF. The CDR3 DNA reads TGTGCCAGCAGTGAATTGGAAGGCAGGGCGTCTGGGGCCAACGTCCTGACTTTC.

The chain has TRBV7-2 and TRBJ2-2, with D unclear. Trimming cost V 5 bases and J 5 bases, with 15 bases left between them. The CDR3 has 15 residues. Germline V gene lookup returns CDR1 SGHTA and CDR2 FQGNSA. Here the CDR3 DNA reads TGTGCCAGCAGCCGCCCCGCAGGCGAGACCGGGGAGCTGTTTTTT. Translation gives CASSRPAGETGELFF.

There are a few counts of this clone. The V and J genes are TRBV5-1 and TRBJ1-5; no clear D. Germline-derived CDR1 and CDR2 are SGHRS and YFSETQ. Trimming took off 0 bases at V and 5 bases at J, with 12 bases between the two ends. This CDR3 comprises 15 residues. The CDR3 sequence: CASSLDGVGDQPQHF. The DNA for the CDR3 is TGCGCCAGCAGCTTGGATGGGGTCGGAGATCAGCCCCAGCATTTT.

The V and J genes are TRBV19 and TRBJ2-6; TRBD1 agrees at 11 bases. CDR1 is LNHDA, CDR2 SQIVND, per germline (reference sequence). CDR3 length: 17 residues. With V trimmed by 5 bases and J by 2 bases, 5 bases remained unmatched. Here the CDR3 reads CASSLRTGGAGANVLTF. In DNA form, the CDR3 reads TGTGCCAGTAGTCTTCGGACAGGGGGCGCTGGGGCCAACGTCCTGACTTTC.

This clone was seen once. This chain connects TRBV11-3 to TRBJ1-1; tentative D call: TRBD1 (6 bases). The CDR3 runs 13 residues. The germline V gene encodes CDR1 SGHNT and CDR2 YENEEA. V lost 5 bases and J lost 5, with 12 bases in between. CDR3 DNA: TGTGCCAGCAGCCAGAGGGGGGAGACTGAAGCTTTCTTT. Translated, it gives CASSQRGETEAFF.

Comment on this clone: Other DNA sequences in this specimen translate into the identical CDR3. The genes are TRBV18 and TRBJ2-5, with TRBD1 identical over 9 bases. Unmatched junction bases numbered 7, after V lost 6 bases and J lost 2 bases. This CDR3 spans 15 amino acids. Germline values: CDR1 KGHSH, CDR2 LQKENI. The CDR3 is CASSRGTGNQETQYF. The CDR3, as DNA: TGTGCCAGCTCGCGCGGGACAGGGAATCAAGAGACCCAGTACTTC.

For the CDR3, the DNA is TGCGCCAGCAGCTTGGTGGTTGCGGCGGCAGGCTACCAAGAGACCCAGTACTTC. This encodes CASSLVVAAAGYQETQYF. This rearrangement joins TRBV5-1 to TRBJ2-5, with D unclear. Germline V CDR1 and CDR2: SGHRS, YFSETQ. The length of the CDR3 is 18 residues. The germline V and J ends were trimmed by 0 bases and 0 bases, with 18 bases remaining between them.

The chain joins TRBV9 to TRBJ1-4; a possible D gene is TRBD1 (5 bases). The CDR3 has 15 amino acids. Germline loops: CDR1 SGDLS, CDR2 YYNGEE. The V end lost 4 bases, the J end lost 7 bases, and 17 bases lay between the germline ends. DNA for the CDR3: TGTGCCAGCAGCCCGACCGGGAAGGGGACTGAAAAACTGTTTTTT. This sequence encodes CASSPTGKGTEKLFF.

The rearrangement uses TRBV28 and TRBJ2-7; tentatively, D is TRBD2 (6 bases). Germline assignment: CDR1 MDHEN and CDR2 SYDVKM. V lost 2 bases and J lost 1, with 12 bases in between. The CDR3 is 15 amino acids. In nucleotides, the CDR3 is TGTGCCAGCAGTTTAGTGTCAGGGAGGTCCTACGAGCAGTACTTC. It is translated as CASSLVSGRSYEQYF.

V is TRBV25-1 and J is TRBJ1-1; possibly TRBD1 for D (5 bases). This CDR3 is built from 14 residues. Germline V gives CDR1 MGHDK, CDR2 SYGVNS. V gave up 5 bases and J gave up 3 bases, with 13 bases separating them. The CDR3 is CASSRRGVYTEAFF. The CDR3 DNA sequence: TGTGCCAGCAGTCGTCGAGGGGTGTACACTGAAGCTTTCTTT.

This clone has a single count. The chain joins TRBV19 to TRBJ2-2; 9 bases map to TRBD2. Unmatched junction bases numbered 12, after V lost 3 bases and J lost 7 bases. Germline-derived CDR1 and CDR2 are LNHDA and SQIVND (reference sequence). The CDR3 totals 17 residues. The CDR3 region is CASSMGLAGRLGGELFF. In nucleotides, the CDR3 is TGTGCCAGTAGTATGGGTCTAGCGGGACGGTTGGGCGGGGAGCTGTTTTTT.

Comments on this clone: Other DNA sequences in this sample translate to the same CDR3. V gene TRBV10-3 combines with J gene TRBJ2-1; TRBD2 matches 7 bases. The CDR3 extends over 16 amino acids. Germline values: CDR1 ENHRY, CDR2 SYGVKD. V lost 0 bases, J lost 3 bases, and 5 bases stayed unmatched. In nucleotides, the CDR3 is TGTGCCATCAGTGAGTCGACTCGCGGGAGCTACAATGAGCAGTTCTTC. It specifies CAISESTRGSYNEQFF.

The V call is TRBV6-1, the J call TRBJ2-1, with D possibly being TRBD1 (5 bases). This CDR3 spans 15 amino acids. CDR1 and CDR2 (germline): MNHNS, SASEGT. V lost 0 bases and J 7 bases, leaving 13 bases between the germline ends. CDR3 loop: CASSEAGRARNEQFF. As DNA, the CDR3 is TGTGCCAGCAGTGAAGCGGGCAGGGCGAGGAATGAGCAGTTCTTC.

The chain couples TRBV7-2 to TRBJ1-1; D may be TRBD1 (5 bases). From germline, CDR1 is SGHTA and CDR2 FQGNSA. The CDR3 length is 15 residues. Trimming stripped 1 base from V and 1 base from J, with 10 bases between. CDR3 protein: CASSLVAGPNTEAFF. The CDR3 region has the DNA TGTGCCAGCAGCTTAGTAGCAGGGCCGAACACTGAAGCTTTCTTT. Drawing the rest from reference TRBV7-2 and TRBJ1-1, the complete variable domain is GAGVSQSPSNKVTEKGKDVELRCDPISGHTALYWYRQSLGQGLEFLIYFQGNSAPDKSGLPSDRFSAERTGGSVSTLTIQRTQQEDSAVYLCASSLVAGPNTEAFFGQGTRLTVV.

The rearrangement joins TRBV6-1 to TRBJ2-7; D is unclear. Trimming left V 5 bases short and J 0 bases short, with 14 bases between. The germline CDR1 and CDR2 sequences are MNHNS and SASEGT. The CDR3 runs 15 residues. The DNA for the CDR3 is TGTGCCAGCAGTCCCAGAGCTTCCGTCTCCTACGAGCAGTACTTC. Its translation is CASSPRASVSYEQYF.

CDR3 residues: CASSLIGRGPTDTQYF. CDR3 nucleotide sequence: TGTGCCAGCAGCTTAATCGGCAGGGGGCCGACAGATACGCAGTATTTT. The chain recombines TRBV7-2 with TRBJ2-3; 8 bases align to TRBD1. This CDR3 has 16 residues. Per the germline V gene, CDR1 is SGHTA and CDR2 is FQGNSA. The V segment lost 2 bases and the J segment 3 bases; nucleotides outside the gene matches: 7. Complete variable domain (other parts from reference TRBV7-2 and TRBJ2-3): GAGVSQSPSNKVTEKGKDVELRCDPISGHTALYWYRQSLGQGLEFLIYFQGNSAPDKSGLPSDRFSAERTGGSVSTLTIQRTQQEDSAVYLCASSLIGRGPTDTQYFGPGTRLTVL.